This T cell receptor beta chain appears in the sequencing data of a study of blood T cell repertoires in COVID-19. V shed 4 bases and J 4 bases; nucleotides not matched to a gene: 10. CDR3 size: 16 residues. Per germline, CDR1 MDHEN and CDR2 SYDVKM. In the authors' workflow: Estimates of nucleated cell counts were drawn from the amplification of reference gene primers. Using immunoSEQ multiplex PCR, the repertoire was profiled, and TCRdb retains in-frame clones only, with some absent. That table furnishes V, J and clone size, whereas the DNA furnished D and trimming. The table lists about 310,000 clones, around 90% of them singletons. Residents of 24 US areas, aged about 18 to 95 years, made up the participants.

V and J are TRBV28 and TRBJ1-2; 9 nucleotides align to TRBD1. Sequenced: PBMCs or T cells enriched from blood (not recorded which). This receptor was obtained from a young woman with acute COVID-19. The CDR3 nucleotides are TGTGCCAGCAGTTCAGAACAGGGGGCAGGATCCTATGGCTACACCTTC. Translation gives CASSSEQGAGSYGYTF.